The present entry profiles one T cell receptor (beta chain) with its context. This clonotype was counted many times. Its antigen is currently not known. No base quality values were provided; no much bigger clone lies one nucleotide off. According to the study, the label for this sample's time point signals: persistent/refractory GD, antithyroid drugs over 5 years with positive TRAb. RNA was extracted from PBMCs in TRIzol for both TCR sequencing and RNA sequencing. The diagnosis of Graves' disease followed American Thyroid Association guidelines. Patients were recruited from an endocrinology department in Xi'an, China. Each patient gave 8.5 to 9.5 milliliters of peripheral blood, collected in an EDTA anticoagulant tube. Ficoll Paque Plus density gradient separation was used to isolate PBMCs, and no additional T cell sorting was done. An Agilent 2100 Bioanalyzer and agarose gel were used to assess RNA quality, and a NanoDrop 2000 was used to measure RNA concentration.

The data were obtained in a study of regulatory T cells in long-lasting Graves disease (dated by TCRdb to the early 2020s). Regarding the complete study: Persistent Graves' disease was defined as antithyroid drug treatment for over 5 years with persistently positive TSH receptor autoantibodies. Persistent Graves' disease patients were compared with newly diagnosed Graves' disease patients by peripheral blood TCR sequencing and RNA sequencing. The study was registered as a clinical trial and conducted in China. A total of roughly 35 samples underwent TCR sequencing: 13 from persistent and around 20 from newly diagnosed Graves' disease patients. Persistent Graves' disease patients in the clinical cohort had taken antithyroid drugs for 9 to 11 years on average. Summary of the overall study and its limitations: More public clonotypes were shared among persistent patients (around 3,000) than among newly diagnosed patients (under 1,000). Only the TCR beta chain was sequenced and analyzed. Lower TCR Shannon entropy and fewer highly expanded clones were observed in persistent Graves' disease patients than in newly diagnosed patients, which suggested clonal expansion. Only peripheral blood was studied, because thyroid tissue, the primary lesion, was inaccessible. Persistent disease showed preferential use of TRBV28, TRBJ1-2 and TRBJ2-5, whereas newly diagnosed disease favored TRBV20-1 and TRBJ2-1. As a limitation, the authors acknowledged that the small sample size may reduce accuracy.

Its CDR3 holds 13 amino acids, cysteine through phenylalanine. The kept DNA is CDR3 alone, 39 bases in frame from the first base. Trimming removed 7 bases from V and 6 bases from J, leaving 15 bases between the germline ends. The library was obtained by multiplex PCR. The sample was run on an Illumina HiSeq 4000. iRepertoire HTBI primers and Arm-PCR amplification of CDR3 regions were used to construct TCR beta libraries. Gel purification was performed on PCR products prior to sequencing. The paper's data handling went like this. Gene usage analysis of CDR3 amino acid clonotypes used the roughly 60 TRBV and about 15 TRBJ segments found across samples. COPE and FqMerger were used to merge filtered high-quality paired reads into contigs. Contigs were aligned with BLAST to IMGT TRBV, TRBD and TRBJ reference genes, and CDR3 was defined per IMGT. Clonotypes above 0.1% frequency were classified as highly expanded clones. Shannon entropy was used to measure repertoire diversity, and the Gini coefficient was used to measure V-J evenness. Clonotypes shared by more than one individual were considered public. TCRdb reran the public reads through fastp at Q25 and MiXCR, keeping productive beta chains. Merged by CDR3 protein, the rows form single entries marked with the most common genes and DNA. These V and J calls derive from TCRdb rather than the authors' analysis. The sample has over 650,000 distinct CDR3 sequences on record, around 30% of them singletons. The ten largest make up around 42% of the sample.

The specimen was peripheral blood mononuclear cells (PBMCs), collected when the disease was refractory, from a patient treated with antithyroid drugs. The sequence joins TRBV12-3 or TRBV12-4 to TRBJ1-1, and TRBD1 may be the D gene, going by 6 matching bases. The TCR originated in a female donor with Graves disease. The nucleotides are TGTGCCAGCACCCCAGGGGAAGGGTCTGAAGCTTTCTTT. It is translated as CASTPGEGSEAFF.